A single sample is the source of the 10 T cell receptor beta chains below, sequenced in a study of spatial heterogeneity in lung cancer. As for time point: sample taken at primary tumor resection. MiXCR, applied by TCRdb to the 5' RACE reads, yields one record per CDR3 protein. The sample has tens of thousands of distinct CDR3 sequences, about an eighth seen once; the top ten hold under 50%. The sample here was PBMCs, taken at surgery. These receptors all stem from a male donor with early-stage non-small cell lung cancer.

CDR3 sequence (DNA): TGTGCCAGCAGCTTTTCCCGGAATGACGAAAAACTGTTTTTT. Amino acids: CASSFSRNDEKLFF. This chain uses TRBV7-9 with TRBJ1-4, with unresolved D. V gave up 3 bases and J gave up 8 bases, with 13 bases separating them. Germline lookup yields CDR1 SEHNR and CDR2 FQNEAQ (reference sequence). This CDR3 region has 14 residues. Looking up the rest from reference TRBV7-9 and TRBJ1-4 gives the full variable domain: DTGVSQNPRHKITKRGQNVTFRCDPISEHNRLYWYRQTLGQGPEFLTYFQNEAQLEKSRLLSDRFSAERPKGSFSTLEIQRTEQGDSAMYLCASSFSRNDEKLFFGSGTQLSVL.

This clonotype has a handful of counts. The rearrangement joins TRBV23-1 to TRBJ2-1, with 8 bases fitting TRBD1. TRBV23-1 is labeled an ORF, and its function is uncertain. Unmatched junction bases numbered 11, after V lost 3 bases and J lost 7 bases. This CDR3 comprises 16 residues. CDR3 protein: CASSHCRDRPTNEQFF. The CDR3 DNA is TGCGCCAGCAGTCATTGCCGGGACAGGCCAACTAATGAGCAGTTCTTC.

The chain links TRBV28 to TRBJ1-4, with D hard to call. The CDR3 length is 15 residues. V was shortened by 8 bases and J by 7 bases, with 20 bases between the two germline ends. The germline V gene has CDR1 MDHEN and CDR2 SYDVKM. CDR3 region: CASSLRLSEGEKLFF. The DNA of the CDR3 is TGTGCCAGCTCGCTGAGGCTTTCCGAGGGTGAAAAACTGTTTTTT.

The rearrangement links TRBV7-2 to TRBJ2-1, with 8 nucleotides matching TRBD2. Germline V gives CDR1 SGHTA, CDR2 FQGNSA. J gave up 6 bases and V 3 bases, and 7 bases lay outside the gene matches. There are 15 residues in the CDR3. The CDR3 DNA reads as TGTGCCAGCAGCTTTAGCGGGGCGACTCCCAATGAGCAGTTCTTC. Amino acid sequence: CASSFSGATPNEQFF.

This clonotype occurred a few times. J is TRBJ2-6 and V is TRBV6-1, with D hard to call. The germline V gene has CDR1 MNHNS and CDR2 SASEGT. The V gene lost 0 bases and the J gene lost 2 bases, with 2 bases spanning the gap. The CDR3 sequence is 14 residues long. The CDR3 nucleotides are TGTGCCAGCAGTGAAGCCCCTGGGGCCAACGTCCTGACTTTC. This sequence encodes CASSEAPGANVLTF.

V usage is TRBV15 and J usage is TRBJ2-5; D remains unclear. The V end was cut by 0 bases, the J end by 5 bases, with 13 bases between. This CDR3 has 15 amino acids. Germline-derived CDR1 and CDR2 are LNHNV and YYDKDF (reference sequence). CDR3 in amino acids: CATSRDLAVRETQYF. In DNA, the CDR3 is TGTGCCACCAGCAGAGATCTCGCGGTTCGGGAGACCCAGTACTTC.

This clonotype was counted only a few times. The chain recombines TRBV28 with TRBJ2-3, with no clear D. Between the trimmed V and J ends, which lost 4 bases and 2 bases, there was a span of 16 bases. CDR3 length: 16 amino acids. In germline, CDR1 is MDHEN, CDR2 SYDVKM. In DNA form, the CDR3 reads TGTGCCAGCAGTTCGAACGGTCTTCGGGCCACAGATACGCAGTATTTT. Translation: CASSSNGLRATDTQYF.

In its sample, this clonotype was seen a few times. The chain uses TRBV7-9 and TRBJ2-3, with D tentatively TRBD1 (6 bases). The V end was cut by 3 bases, the J end by 1 base, with 11 bases between. Germline CDR1 and CDR2: SEHNR and FQNEAQ (reference sequence). CDR3 length: 15 residues. The CDR3 DNA follows: TGTGCCAGCAGCTTTTCTCGACAGGGCACAGATACGCAGTATTTT. Translated, it gives CASSFSRQGTDTQYF.

This clonotype was seen a handful of times. The junction differs from germline at one of its ends, possibly a read error. The rearrangement uses TRBV6-5 and TRBJ2-5, with a possible D match to TRBD2 (6 bases). CDR3 length equals 13 residues. CDR1 and CDR2 (germline): MNHEY, SVGAGI. The CDR3 here is CASRGDGTLRPFF. DNA of the CDR3: TGTGCCAGCAGGGGGGACGGGACTCTCCGGCCTTTCTTC.

This clonotype was counted many times. The chain uses TRBV29-1 and TRBJ1-1; D ambiguous. Germline CDR1 reads SQVTM; CDR2 reads ANQGSEA. This CDR3 is 14 amino acids long. Trimming stripped 6 bases from V and 4 bases from J, with 18 bases between. The DNA for the CDR3 is TGCAGCGTCATAATGGCCATTCGGGGCACTGAAGCTTTCTTT. Residues: CSVIMAIRGTEAFF.